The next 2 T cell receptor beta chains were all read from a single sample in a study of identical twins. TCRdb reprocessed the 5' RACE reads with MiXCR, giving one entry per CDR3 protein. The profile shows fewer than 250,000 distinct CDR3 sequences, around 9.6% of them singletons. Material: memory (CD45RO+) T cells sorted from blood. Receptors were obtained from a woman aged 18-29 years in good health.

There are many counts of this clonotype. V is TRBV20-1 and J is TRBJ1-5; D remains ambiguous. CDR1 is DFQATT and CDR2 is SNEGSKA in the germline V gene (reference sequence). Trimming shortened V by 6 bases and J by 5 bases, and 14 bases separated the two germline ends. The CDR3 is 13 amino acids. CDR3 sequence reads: CSASPGWDQPQHF. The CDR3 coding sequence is TGCAGTGCCAGCCCGGGCTGGGATCAGCCCCAGCATTTT.

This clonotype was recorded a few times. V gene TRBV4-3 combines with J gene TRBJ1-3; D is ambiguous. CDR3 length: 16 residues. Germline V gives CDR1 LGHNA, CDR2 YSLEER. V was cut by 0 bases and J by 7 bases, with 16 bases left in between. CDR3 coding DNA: TGCGCCAGCAGCCAAGATGTGGCTCGCCTGGCCAACACCATATATTTT. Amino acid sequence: CASSQDVARLANTIYF.